This T cell receptor beta chain was profiled in a study of cytomegalovirus exposure and HLA in healthy donors. Across the study: Per a later analysis, the roughly 640 first-cohort and 110 or so validation repertoires shared one platform. Study-level findings and limits: The majority of TCR sequences were rare, yet some public TCRs appeared in many donors. The investigators catalogued under 200 TCR beta chains as cytomegalovirus-associated.

CDR1 LGHNA and CDR2 YNFKEQ come from the germline V gene. This CDR3 contains 15 residues. V was cut by 1 base and J by 0 bases, with 9 bases left in between. TCRdb keeps only in-frame clones here, not all; method: immunoSEQ multiplex PCR. This sample has approximately 60,000 clones; about 91% occur once, and the top ten carry over 1%. A word on this clone: Its antigen is currently unknown.

Sequencing was carried out using PBMCs. The source of this sequence is a woman between 18 and 29 years old in good health and CMV-seronegative. The rearrangement links TRBV4-2 to TRBJ1-1, with D hard to call. Here the CDR3 DNA reads TGTGCCAGCAGCCAAGGTACAGAACTGAACACTGAAGCTTTCTTT. Amino acid sequence: CASSQGTELNTEAFF.